Presented here are 18 T cell receptor beta chains from one specimen sequenced in a study of blood T cell repertoires in COVID-19. TCRdb keeps only in-frame clones here, not all; method: immunoSEQ multiplex PCR. In the table there are about 59,000 clones, around four fifths of which are singletons. The specimen was peripheral blood. The receptors originated from a woman aged 80 or older with acute or convalescent COVID-19.

This chain connects TRBV5-1 to TRBJ1-1, with D hard to call. The CDR3 is 15 residues long. V was cut by 4 bases and J by 1 base, with 14 bases left in between. Per germline, CDR1 SGHRS and CDR2 YFSETQ. CDR3 in amino acids: CASSPTWAGNTEAFF. In DNA form, the CDR3 reads TGCGCCAGCAGCCCTACATGGGCGGGGAACACTGAAGCTTTCTTT. The full variable domain, rest sourced from reference TRBV5-1 and TRBJ1-1, is KAGVTQTPRYLIKTRGQQVTLSCSPISGHRSVSWYQQTPGQGLQFLFEYFSETQRNKGNFPGRFSGRQFSNSRSEMNVSTLELGDSALYLCASSPTWAGNTEAFFGQGTRLTVV.

V gene TRBV10-3 combines with J gene TRBJ2-1, with TRBD2 identical over 11 bases. Germline trimming cut 2 bases from V and 6 bases from J; bases unmatched to any gene: 6. The CDR3 loop spans 16 amino acids. Germline CDR1 reads ENHRY; CDR2 reads SYGVKD. CDR3: CAISETSGRTSNEQFF. CDR3 sequence (DNA): TGTGCCATCAGTGAGACTAGCGGGAGAACTTCCAATGAGCAGTTCTTC.

This chain joins TRBV5-6 and TRBJ2-7, with D tentatively TRBD2 (6 bases). V lost 4 bases and J 1 base, leaving 15 bases between the germline ends. Germline loops: CDR1 SGHDT, CDR2 YYEEEE. CDR3 length: 15 amino acids. The CDR3 nucleotides read TGTGCCAGCAGCGGCCTGAGGGAGGATTCCTACGAGCAGTACTTC. Its translation is CASSGLREDSYEQYF.

A note on this clone: Since no conserved phenylalanine or tryptophan closes the CDR3, a read error is the likely cause. The DNA is omitted, as the CDR3 cannot be located on it reliably, and the CDR3 follows TCRdb's listing. The rearrangement links TRBV5-3 to TRBJ1-6. TRBV5-3 is noted as an ORF with a role that remains uncertain. The CDR3 comprises 10 residues, both ends counted. Here the CDR3 reads CARSTRDCPD.

This clone turned up a few times. This sequence joins TRBV4-2 and TRBJ1-6, with 9 bases identical to TRBD1. V shed 3 bases and J 10 bases; nucleotides not matched to a gene: 4. Germline values: CDR1 LGHNA, CDR2 YNFKEQ. The CDR3 sequence is 14 residues long. CDR3 in amino acids: CASSQRTGVSPLHF. In nucleotides, the CDR3 is TGTGCCAGCAGCCAGCGGACAGGGGTATCACCCCTCCACTTT.

The chain recombines TRBV19 with TRBJ2-1; tentative D call: TRBD2 (6 bases). The V gene's germline CDR1 is LNHDA and CDR2 SQIVND (reference sequence). The CDR3 runs to 16 residues. V shed 6 bases and J shed 7 bases, with 22 bases lying between them. The CDR3: CASSSRGGPDGNEQFF. The CDR3 DNA reads as TGTGCCAGTAGCTCTAGGGGAGGACCCGATGGAAATGAGCAGTTCTTC.

The chain employs TRBV5-8 and TRBJ2-1, with TRBD1 as a possible D gene (8 bases). CDR1 and CDR2 from the germline V gene are SGHTS and YDEGEE. This CDR3 is built from 16 residues. The ends were cut back, 6 bases at V and 8 bases at J, with 24 bases in the middle. The CDR3 region is CASTLYRGGSTDEQFF. The CDR3 bases are TGTGCCAGCACCTTATACAGGGGGGGTTCGACGGATGAGCAGTTCTTC.

The genes are TRBV13 and TRBJ1-1; possible D gene TRBD1, 5 bases. The CDR3 length is 12 residues. From germline, CDR1 is PRHDT and CDR2 FYEKMQ (reference sequence). Trimming cost V 5 bases and J 6 bases, with 10 bases left between them. This CDR3 is CASSQGGSEAFF. CDR3 DNA sequence: TGTGCCAGCAGCCAGGGAGGTTCTGAAGCTTTCTTT. Using reference TRBV13 and TRBJ1-1 for the parts outside the CDR3, the full variable domain is AAGVIQSPRHLIKEKRETATLKCYPIPRHDTVYWYQQGPGQDPQFLISFYEKMQSDKGSIPDRFSAQQFSDYHSELNMSSLELGDSALYFCASSQGGSEAFFGQGTRLTVV.

V usage is TRBV25-1 and J usage is TRBJ2-1; the match to TRBD2 covers 10 bases. The length of the CDR3 is 17 residues. Per the germline V gene, CDR1 is MGHDK and CDR2 is SYGVNS. Unmatched junction bases numbered 16, after V lost 7 bases and J lost 7 bases. DNA of the CDR3: TGTGCCAGCACTCAAGCCCCCGGGACTAGCGTGGAAAATGAGCAGTTCTTC. Translation: CASTQAPGTSVENEQFF. Supplemented by reference TRBV25-1 and TRBJ2-1, the full variable domain reads EADIYQTPRYLVIGTGKKITLECSQTMGHDKMYWYQQDPGMELHLIHYSYGVNSTEKGDLSSESTVSRIRTEHFPLTLESARPSHTSQYLCASTQAPGTSVENEQFFGPGTRLTVL.

This clone occurred once. The rearrangement uses TRBV21-1 and TRBJ2-1; the table's D call, TRBD2, was not checked against the DNA. TRBV21-1 is an annotated pseudogene. The CDR3 has 18 residues. CDR3 nucleotide sequence: TGTGCCAGCAGCAAAGCGCGAGAACTAGCGGATTCCTACAATGAGCAGTTCTTC. Translating it yields CASSKARELADSYNEQFF.

The rearrangement joins TRBV5-1 to TRBJ2-5, with 13 bases fitting TRBD2. J gave up 1 base and V 0 bases, and 3 bases lay outside the gene matches. Germline values: CDR1 SGHRS, CDR2 YFSETQ. The CDR3 has 17 amino acids. The CDR3 region has the DNA TGCGCCAGCAGCTTGGGGACTAGCGGGGGAACCCAAGAGACCCAGTACTTC. Protein product: CASSLGTSGGTQETQYF.

The chain recombines TRBV7-2 with TRBJ1-1; D gene uncertain. V was pared by 1 base and J by 1 base, with 7 bases between. The CDR3 spans 14 residues. Germline-derived CDR1 and CDR2 are SGHTA and FQGNSA. This CDR3 is CASSLEGANTEAFF. The CDR3 bases are TGTGCCAGCAGCTTAGAGGGAGCGAACACTGAAGCTTTCTTT.

The V and J genes are TRBV7-2 and TRBJ2-3, with 9 bases fitting TRBD1. Germline V CDR1 and CDR2: SGHTA, FQGNSA. V lost 5 bases to trimming and J lost 8 bases; unmatched junction nucleotides: 11. This CDR3 comprises 15 residues. CDR3 DNA: TGTGCCAGCAGCCGCAGGACAGGGGTCAGAGGTACGCAGTATTTT. The encoded protein is CASSRRTGVRGTQYF.

The V gene is TRBV29-1, the J gene TRBJ2-7; the D gene is possibly TRBD2 (6 bases). Between the trimmed V and J ends, which lost 7 bases and 0 bases, there was a span of 16 bases. Germline values: CDR1 SQVTM, CDR2 ANQGSEA. The CDR3 covers 14 residues. The CDR3 DNA sequence: TGCAGCGCCGGACCCGGGGGTAGCTCCTACGAGCAGTACTTC. Its translation is CSAGPGGSSYEQYF.

The chain joins TRBV6-5 to TRBJ1-4; 7 bases line up with TRBD1. Germline V CDR1 and CDR2: MNHEY, SVGAGI. The CDR3 length is 13 residues. The V and J ends lost 7 bases and 8 bases, in that order; junction bases with no gene match: 7. In nucleotides, the CDR3 is TGTGCCAGCACCAGGGGGTTGAGGGAAAAACTGTTTTTT. It yields the protein CASTRGLREKLFF.

This rearrangement joins TRBV2 to TRBJ1-5, with D tentatively TRBD1 (6 bases). This CDR3 contains 16 residues. Germline-derived CDR1 and CDR2 are SNHLY and FYNNEI. Trimming took 7 bases from V and 2 from J, leaving 18 bases between them. CDR3 loop: CASNGGGPGGNQPQHF. CDR3 nucleotides: TGTGCCAGCAATGGGGGGGGCCCCGGGGGCAATCAGCCCCAGCATTTT.

The chain employs TRBV30 and TRBJ2-3; 7 bases match TRBD1. V trimming: 4 bases; J trimming: 0 bases; junction bases outside the gene matches: 4. Germline V gives CDR1 GTSNPN, CDR2 SVGIG (reference sequence). This CDR3 spans 14 amino acids. CDR3 bases: TGTGCCTGGACAGGGGGAATTAGCACAGATACGCAGTATTTT. It translates to CAWTGGISTDTQYF.

The chain couples TRBV5-1 to TRBJ2-7; 9 bases line up with TRBD2. Germline values: CDR1 SGHRS, CDR2 YFSETQ. J gave up 5 bases and V 7 bases, and 10 bases lay outside the gene matches. The CDR3 runs to 14 residues. CDR3 DNA sequence: TGCGCCAGCCGAGGTGCGGGAGGGAGGAACGAGCAGTACTTC. Translation: CASRGAGGRNEQYF.